These 25 T cell receptor beta chains were all obtained from the same sample, sequenced in a study of regulatory T cells in long-lasting Graves disease. Building the TCR beta libraries relied on iRepertoire HTBI primers, and CDR3 regions underwent Arm-PCR. MiXCR was run by TCRdb on the multiplex PCR reads, yielding one entry per CDR3 protein. The sample holds over 350,000 distinct CDR3 sequences, about 20% seen once. The time point: persistent/refractory GD, antithyroid drugs over 5 years with positive TRAb. There was RNA extracted from PBMCs, and the TCR library was made from it. Sequenced here: peripheral blood mononuclear cells (PBMCs), sampled when the disease was refractory, from a patient treated with antithyroid drugs. The receptors originated from a female donor with Graves disease.

The rearrangement joins TRBV28 to TRBJ2-3, with TRBD2 matching 7 bases. The V gene's germline CDR1 is MDHEN and CDR2 SYDVKM. The CDR3 covers 14 residues. After removal of 8 bases from V and 2 bases from J, the junction contained 7 bases not matched to a gene. The CDR3 protein is CASYDGGITDTQYF. CDR3 coding DNA: TGTGCCAGCTATGACGGGGGGATCACAGATACGCAGTATTTT.

This clonotype was counted at least ten times. The chain is built from TRBV6-1 and TRBJ1-1, with D unresolved. CDR1 and CDR2 (germline): MNHNS, SASEGT. With 5 bases removed from V and 0 bases from J, the gap between germline ends came to 4 bases. CDR3 length: 12 residues. DNA of the CDR3: TGTGCCAGCAGTACTTTGAACACTGAAGCTTTCTTT. Protein sequence: CASSTLNTEAFF.

This clonotype was seen a few times. The V call is TRBV2, the J call TRBJ2-7; no firm D call. CDR3 size: 10 residues. CDR1 is SNHLY and CDR2 is FYNNEI in the germline V gene. V lost 8 bases to trimming and J lost 5 bases, with 7 bases between them. The CDR3 protein is CASVGDEQYF. The CDR3 DNA reads as TGTGCCAGCGTCGGCGACGAGCAGTACTTC.

Points on this clonotype: A much larger clonotype is one base distant, so this may be a read error. This chain joins TRBV20-1 and TRBJ2-5, with D perhaps TRBD2 (5 bases). Germline values: CDR1 DFQATT, CDR2 SNEGSKA (reference sequence). V dropped 6 bases and J dropped 4 bases, with 21 bases sitting between them. The CDR3 is 15 amino acids. The CDR3 sequence: CSAWAFERWLETQYF. CDR3 sequence (DNA): TGCAGTGCATGGGCGTTCGAGCGGTGGTTAGAGACCCAGTACTTC.

This clonotype was seen many times. V usage is TRBV28 and J usage is TRBJ2-1, with unresolved D. The germline gives CDR1 MDHEN, CDR2 SYDVKM. V was cut by 3 bases and J by 8 bases, with 5 bases left in between. The CDR3 consists of 11 residues. The CDR3 sequence: CASSFIDEQFF. The CDR3 region has the DNA TGTGCCAGCAGTTTTATAGATGAGCAGTTCTTC.

The table lists this clonotype with many counts. The chain employs TRBV28 and TRBJ2-7; D is undetermined. This CDR3 contains 13 residues. Trimming cost V 1 base and J 13 bases, with 17 bases left between them. Per the germline V gene, CDR1 is MDHEN and CDR2 is SYDVKM. The CDR3 spells CASSLYNRDQEYF. Here the CDR3 DNA reads TGTGCCAGCAGTTTATACAACCGAGACCAGGAATACTTC.

This clonotype was observed a few times. The V call is TRBV6-1, the J call TRBJ1-5; 7 nucleotides match TRBD1. There are 17 residues in the CDR3. V shed 2 bases and J 5 bases; nucleotides not matched to a gene: 12. Germline assignment: CDR1 MNHNS and CDR2 SASEGT. CDR3 in DNA: TGTGCCAGCAGTGAAAATAGAGGGGGCCTAATGCATCAGCCCCAGCATTTT. It specifies CASSENRGGLMHQPQHF.

The rearrangement uses TRBV28 and TRBJ1-3, with unresolved D. Germline V CDR1 and CDR2: MDHEN, SYDVKM. V lost 2 bases and J 4 bases, leaving 6 bases between the germline ends. CDR3 length equals 13 residues. CDR3 sequence reads: CASSLSLGNTIYF. For the CDR3, the DNA is TGTGCCAGCAGTTTAAGTCTCGGAAACACCATATATTTT.

V usage is TRBV6-1 and J usage is TRBJ1-1, with D uncertain. The CDR3 runs to 12 residues. V was pared by 2 bases and J by 3 bases, with 4 bases between. Per germline, CDR1 MNHNS and CDR2 SASEGT. Here the CDR3 reads CASSELDTEAFF. The CDR3 region has the DNA TGTGCCAGCAGTGAATTGGACACTGAAGCTTTCTTT.

This chain connects TRBV12-3 or TRBV12-4 to TRBJ2-1, with D perhaps TRBD1 or TRBD2 (5 bases each). CDR3 length: 13 amino acids. Trimming left V 8 bases short and J 3 bases short, with 11 bases between. The DNA for the CDR3 is TGTGCCAGCCGGGGACGGGACTACAATGAGCAGTTCTTC. This codes for CASRGRDYNEQFF.

The chain couples TRBV27 to TRBJ2-3; 8 positions agree with TRBD2. Germline CDR1 is MNHEY and CDR2 is SMNVEV (reference sequence). The V segment lost 10 bases and the J segment 2 bases; nucleotides outside the gene matches: 8. The CDR3 covers 14 residues. CDR3 region: CATSREGSTDTQYF. The CDR3 DNA sequence: TGTGCCACCTCACGGGAGGGTTCCACAGATACGCAGTATTTT.

V gene TRBV6-2 or TRBV6-3 combines with J gene TRBJ2-7; no clear D. In germline, CDR1 is MNHEY, CDR2 SVGEGT. The CDR3 contains 13 residues. V lost 2 bases, J lost 3 bases, and 8 bases lay in between. CDR3 residues: CASSYDVSYEQYF. DNA of the CDR3: TGTGCCAGCAGTTACGACGTCAGCTACGAGCAGTACTTC.

This clonotype occurred once. The chain joins TRBV5-6 to TRBJ2-1, with 9 nucleotides matching TRBD2. The CDR3 has 15 amino acids. The V segment lost 10 bases and the J segment 6 bases; nucleotides outside the gene matches: 14. The germline gives CDR1 SGHDT, CDR2 YYEEEE. The CDR3 nucleotides read TGTGCCTCTACCCCGGGACTAGCATCGGTCAATGAGCAGTTCTTC. Translation gives CASTPGLASVNEQFF.

The J gene is TRBJ2-7, the V gene TRBV7-9; D call uncertain. The CDR3 is 15 residues long. V lost 1 base and J lost 3, with 13 bases in between. Germline V CDR1 and CDR2: SEHNR, FQNEAQ (reference sequence). CDR3 amino acids: CASSLDWQESYEQYF. CDR3 nucleotides: TGTGCCAGCAGCTTAGATTGGCAGGAGAGCTACGAGCAGTACTTC. The entire variable domain, with the rest obtained from reference TRBV7-9 and TRBJ2-7, is as follows: DTGVSQNPRHKITKRGQNVTFRCDPISEHNRLYWYRQTLGQGPEFLTYFQNEAQLEKSRLLSDRFSAERPKGSFSTLEIQRTEQGDSAMYLCASSLDWQESYEQYFGPGTRLTVT.

The chain joins TRBV6-9 to TRBJ1-1; D gene ambiguous. Trimming shortened V by 3 bases and J by 0 bases, and 11 bases separated the two germline ends. The CDR3 sequence is 15 residues long. Germline lookup yields CDR1 MNHGY and CDR2 SVAAGI. The CDR3 reads CASSYSPTLNTEAFF. In nucleotides, the CDR3 is TGTGCCAGCAGTTACTCCCCCACCCTGAACACTGAAGCTTTCTTT.

This clonotype was detected ten times or more. One end of the junction varies from germline; a read error may be responsible. The rearrangement uses TRBV20-1 and TRBJ1-1; D is perhaps TRBD1 (5 bases). This CDR3 is built from 11 residues. Germline CDR1 is DFQATT and CDR2 is SNEGSKA (reference sequence). The chain's CDR3 is CSARAGGRSLF. CDR3 bases: TGCAGTGCGCGTGCCGGGGGTCGCTCTCTCTTT.

This clonotype has a count of ten or more. This chain connects TRBV30 to TRBJ2-5; a weak D match, TRBD1 (6 bases). The CDR3 sequence is 13 residues long. CDR1 and CDR2 (germline): GTSNPN, SVGIG (reference sequence). V dropped 6 bases and J dropped 3 bases, with 14 bases sitting between them. CDR3 nucleotides: TGTGCCTGCGACAGGATTTCGGAAGAGACCCAGTACTTC. Translating gives CACDRISEETQYF. Together with reference TRBV30 and TRBJ2-5, the CDR3 gives the full variable domain: SQTIHQWPATLVQPVGSPLSLECTVEGTSNPNLYWYRQAAGRGLQLLFYSVGIGQISSEVPQNLSASRPQDRQFILSSKKLLLSDSGFYLCACDRISEETQYFGPGTRLLVL.

The chain is built from TRBV5-1 and TRBJ2-3; D not resolved. Trimming removed 0 bases at V and 2 bases at J, with 10 bases between. The CDR3 spans 15 residues. CDR1 is SGHRS, CDR2 YFSETQ, per germline. The CDR3 nucleotides read TGCGCCAGCAGCTTGGCCTCTGCAGCCACAGATACGCAGTATTTT. Translated, it gives CASSLASAATDTQYF.

The chain uses TRBV30 and TRBJ2-1, with 9 bases identical to TRBD1. CDR1 GTSNPN and CDR2 SVGIG come from the germline V gene (reference sequence). The CDR3 loop spans 14 amino acids. V lost 3 bases and J lost 6; bases outside the gene matches: 6. The DNA of the CDR3 is TGTGCCTGGAGCTTAGGACAGGGGATCAATGAGCAGTTCTTC. It is translated as CAWSLGQGINEQFF.

The table lists this clonotype with a few counts. The chain carries TRBV7-2 and TRBJ2-5, with 11 positions matching TRBD2. The CDR3 runs 15 residues. Germline V gene sequence: CDR1 SGHTA, CDR2 FQGNSA. After removal of 5 bases from V and 3 bases from J, the junction contained 5 bases not matched to a gene. CDR3 nucleotide sequence: TGTGCCAGCAGCCGACTAGCGGGAATTGAAGAGACCCAGTACTTC. Protein product: CASSRLAGIEETQYF.

This clonotype showed up just a few times. V usage is TRBV5-6 and J usage is TRBJ1-1, with a weak D call TRBD1 (6 bases). The V end lost 4 bases, the J end lost 5 bases, and 18 bases lay between the germline ends. Per the germline V gene, CDR1 is SGHDT and CDR2 is YYEEEE. This CDR3 contains 15 residues. The CDR3 DNA follows: TGTGCCAGCAGCGTAATAACAGGAAGGGGGACTGAAGCTTTCTTT. Translated: CASSVITGRGTEAFF.

Regarding this clonotype: Because it lacks the conserved phenylalanine or tryptophan at the end, this CDR3 is likely a read error. This chain joins TRBV6-1 and TRBJ1-1; D perhaps matches TRBD1 (5 bases). Germline loops: CDR1 MNHNS, CDR2 SASEGT. This CDR3 has 15 amino acids. Trimming removed 5 bases from V and 5 bases from J, with 18 bases in between. CDR3 in amino acids: CASSPLGAGSTEAFL. DNA for the CDR3: TGTGCCAGCAGTCCTCTCGGTGCAGGGTCTACTGAAGCTTTCCTT.

This clonotype was observed many times. The genes are TRBV7-8 and TRBJ1-5; D gene unclear. Trimming stripped 2 bases from V and 5 bases from J, with 16 bases between. Germline CDR1 SGHVS, CDR2 FQNEAQ. The CDR3 loop spans 16 amino acids. Here the CDR3 reads CASSLREAVYDQPQHF. CDR3 coding DNA: TGTGCCAGCAGCTTACGGGAAGCTGTCTATGATCAGCCCCAGCATTTT.

This clonotype appeared many times. This chain links TRBV2 with TRBJ1-1, with TRBD1 as a possible D gene (5 bases). This CDR3 is 12 amino acids long. V lost 6 bases and J 5 bases, leaving 10 bases between the germline ends. Germline V gene sequence: CDR1 SNHLY, CDR2 FYNNEI. CDR3 DNA sequence: TGTGCCAGCAGGCCCAGGGAAACTGAAGCTTTCTTT. It translates to CASRPRETEAFF.

This clonotype was found many times. The chain joins TRBV27 to TRBJ1-5; D perhaps matches TRBD1 (6 bases). The V end lost 7 bases, the J end lost 1 base, and 17 bases lay between the germline ends. Per the germline V gene, CDR1 is MNHEY and CDR2 is SMNVEV (reference sequence). The CDR3 sequence is 16 residues long. The CDR3 DNA follows: TGTGCCAGCACCCTGAGGGGAGGGGGGAGCAATCAGCCCCAGCATTTT. Translated: CASTLRGGGSNQPQHF.